Here is one TCR beta chain with its context. This clonotype was recorded at least ten times. The antigen this receptor binds is unknown. No base qualities exist here, and no much larger clone lies one base off it. Ophthalmopathy patients had moderately to severely active disease, with a Clinical Activity Score of 3 or more, a NOSPECS grade of 4 or more, and a disease duration of less than 3 months. Patients with uncontrolled infections, other autoimmune diseases, pregnancy or lactation were excluded. Diagnoses relied on clinical symptoms, serum thyroxine and TRAb, thyroid ultrasound and orbital computed tomography. PBMCs were isolated from about 9 ml of fresh peripheral blood by Ficoll-Paque density gradient centrifugation. Trizol reagent was used to extract total RNA, and RNA quality was then checked on an Agilent 2100 Bioanalyzer. A distance of 13 bases separates the germline ends of V and J, which lose 5 bases and 5 bases respectively. CDR3 length: 13 amino acids, cysteine to phenylalanine. The DNA shown is the 39-base CDR3, in frame from base 1. Looking up the germline V gene (reference sequence) yields CDR1 LNHDA and CDR2 SQIVND.

Amplification of TCR beta CDR3 regions was carried out from RNA transcripts. For the first round of RT-PCR on the TCR CDR3, the HTBI primer set was used together with the Qiagen OneStep RT-PCR kit. Libraries were constructed in a second round of multiplex PCR, after which size selection and purification were performed. Libraries were sequenced paired-end with 100 bp reads on an Illumina HiSeq2000. Per the source publication's procedure: SOAPnuke was used to process the raw data, with reads discarded if the reads contained adapters or uncalled bases, had a mean Phred below 15, or lacked an exact constant-primer or identifier match. COPE v1.2.5 was used to merge high-quality paired reads, and clonotypes were defined as unique nucleotide sequences. Clonotypes were aligned to IMGT TRBV, TRBD and TRBJ reference segments using MiTCR v1.1. Only V-J combinations with frequency above 0.0001, covering about 99% of repertoires, were analysed. The TCS score was defined as the ratio of F50 (clonal expansion) to E x V (chaos), calculated using BLOSUM62-based TCRdist between CDR3 peptides within each V-J. Welch's t-statistics and random forest reduced around 510 V-J features to 13, which were used in a naive Bayes classifier (R e1071). The Morisita-Horn index was used to measure how similar the thyroid and blood repertoires were. Starting from the raw public reads, TCRdb applied fastp trimming at Q25, assembled clones with MiXCR and retained in-frame beta chains. Identical CDR3 protein sequences are pooled into one entry, listed with their most common genes and DNA. The V and J calls, along with clone size, are taken from TCRdb and not from the paper's own processing. For this sample the table gives hundreds of thousands of distinct CDR3 sequences, of which under 15% were detected only once. The ten largest clones add up to 3.5% to 4.5% of the sample.

This sample was taken from a study of T cells in Graves' hyperthyroidism and ophthalmopathy (dated by TCRdb to the late 2010s). Regarding the research as a whole: Peripheral blood was sampled at the time of initial diagnosis, prior to any treatment. Once sampling was done, hyperthyroidism patients were given methimazole at a starting dose of 30 mg daily, whereas ophthalmopathy patients were given high-dose intravenous methylprednisolone. The 90 or so discovery patients were randomly split 7:3 into training and test sets. To identify TCR V-J signatures that set the groups apart, the researchers used a discovery cohort of more than 95 patients, made up of approximately 43 with Graves' ophthalmopathy and 57 with stable Graves' hyperthyroidism. According to the paper, TCR Vbeta CDR3 sequencing was carried out on 135 peripheral blood samples, which came from approximately 43 ophthalmopathy, 75 or so hyperthyroidism and about 17 progressor patients. Whether ophthalmopathy could be predicted prospectively was tested in an independent validation cohort made up of fewer than 20 hyperthyroidism patients plus 17 patients who later progressed to ophthalmopathy. In addition, the study compared T-cell repertoires in thyroid tissue and in blood from six Graves' hyperthyroidism patients. Results the study describes overall, beyond this receptor: Most expanded thyroid clonotypes (frequency above 0.001) were also detected in blood, suggesting blood repertoires may reflect thyroid immune responses. Sample size was not statistically predetermined, and blinding of investigators to group allocation was not performed. During validation, the model predicted progression to ophthalmopathy a median of approximately 6 months ahead of onset, with around 70% sensitivity and less than 85% specificity. A 13 V-J signature model separated ophthalmopathy from stable hyperthyroidism, with 87.88% sensitivity and just under 84% specificity in cross-validation and 80%/75% in testing.

This receptor was taken from a woman between 35 and 50 years old with Graves' ophthalmopathy. The chain uses TRBV19 and TRBJ2-7; there is no confident call for the D gene. Sequenced input: blood. The DNA sequence is as follows: TGTGCCAGTAGTCTAAACTTAGAAAACGAGCAGTACTTC. This sequence encodes CASSLNLENEQYF.